The entry below gives a single T cell receptor beta chain sequence along with its context. The data were taken from a study of T cell responses to AZD1222 COVID-19 vaccine. Profiling relied on immunoSEQ multiplex PCR, and the TCRdb table lists in-frame clones only, not all of them. The table shows roughly 110,000 clones, with roughly nine tenths occurring only once. The CDR3 consists of 14 residues. The V and J ends lost 7 bases and 0 bases respectively, with 13 bases between them. Germline lookup yields CDR1 LNHDA and CDR2 SQIVND (reference sequence). This chain links TRBV19 with TRBJ2-7, with D possibly being TRBD2 (6 bases). This receptor was obtained from an adult in good health. The sequenced sample was peripheral blood, obtained on day 0 of AZD1222 vaccination. The CDR3, as DNA: TGTGCCAGTACTCGGGACTTTAGCTCCTACGAGCAGTACTTC. Amino acid sequence: CASTRDFSSYEQYF.